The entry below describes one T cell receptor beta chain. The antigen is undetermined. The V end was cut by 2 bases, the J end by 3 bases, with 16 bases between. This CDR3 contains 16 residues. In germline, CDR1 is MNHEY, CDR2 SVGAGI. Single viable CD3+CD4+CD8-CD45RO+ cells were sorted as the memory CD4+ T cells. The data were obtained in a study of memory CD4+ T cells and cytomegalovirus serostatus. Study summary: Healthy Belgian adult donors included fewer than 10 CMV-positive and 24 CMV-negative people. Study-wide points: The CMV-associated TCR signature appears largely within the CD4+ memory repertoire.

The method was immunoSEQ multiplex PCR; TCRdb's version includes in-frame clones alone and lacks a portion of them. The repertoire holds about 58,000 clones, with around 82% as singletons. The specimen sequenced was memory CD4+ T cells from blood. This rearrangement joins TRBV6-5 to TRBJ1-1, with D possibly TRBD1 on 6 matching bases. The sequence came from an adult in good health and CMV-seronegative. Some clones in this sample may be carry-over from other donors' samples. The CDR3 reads CASSYRRGPGDTEAFF. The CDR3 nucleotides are TGTGCCAGCAGTTACCGCAGGGGCCCCGGGGACACTGAAGCTTTCTTT.